These 2 T cell receptor beta chains came from one sample sequenced in a study of blood T cells in healthy people across ages. Through a sample-barcoded 5' primer and a J-beta primer mix, a second PCR was run for about 6 to 12 cycles. TCRdb itself ran the 5' RACE reads through MiXCR, one entry per CDR3 protein. The sample shows about 1.1 million distinct CDR3 sequences, less than 45% of them seen only once. Sequenced: blood. The receptors were sampled from a man younger than 35 in good health.

This clonotype was seen more than once but under ten times. This chain links TRBV20-1 with TRBJ2-3; D unresolved. Trimming removed 4 bases from V and 4 bases from J, with 9 bases in between. Germline values: CDR1 DFQATT, CDR2 SNEGSKA (reference sequence). The CDR3 is 12 residues long. The CDR3 region is CSANKWADTQYF. The CDR3 region has the DNA TGCAGTGCTAACAAATGGGCAGATACGCAGTATTTT.

This clonotype was observed a few times. The J gene is TRBJ2-5, the V gene TRBV6-2 or TRBV6-3, with D possibly TRBD2 on 6 matching bases. Germline-derived CDR1 and CDR2 are MNHEY and SVGEGT. V lost 2 bases and J 11 bases, leaving 30 bases between the germline ends. The CDR3 sequence is 18 residues long. In nucleotides, the CDR3 is TGTGCCAGCAGTTACGGCAGAGTTGGGACTTGGCCCAACGAGGAGCAGTACTTC. As protein: CASSYGRVGTWPNEEQYF.